This T cell receptor (beta chain) originates from a study of blood T cells in healthy people across ages. The overall study: Every two T cells gave about one barcoded beta molecule via template switching.

It was with a sample-barcoded 5' primer and a J-beta primer mix that a second PCR of roughly 7 to 12 cycles was run. Each of the cDNA molecules was tagged by a template-switch adaptor with 12 random nucleotides. Individual samples furnished no less than 3 million CDR3-containing paired-end reads apiece. Using its own MiXCR run on the 5' RACE reads, TCRdb lists one record per CDR3 protein. The sample carries about 580,000 distinct CDR3 sequences, more than 45% recorded once. V was trimmed by 3 bases and J by 5 bases, leaving 22 bases between them. Germline V gives CDR1 MDHEN, CDR2 SYDVKM. This CDR3 is 18 amino acids long. Every sample yielded at least 6.5 million isolated PBMCs.

V and J are TRBV28 and TRBJ2-2; D is ambiguous. The material sequenced was blood. The clonotype comes from an elderly man in good health. The CDR3 bases are TGTGCCAGCAGTTTCACGTCTCTCACCAGACCAGGAACCGGGGAGCTGTTTTTT. This codes for CASSFTSLTRPGTGELFF. Variable domain in full (rest from reference TRBV28 and TRBJ2-2): DVKVTQSSRYLVKRTGEKVFLECVQDMDHENMFWYRQDPGLGLRLIYFSYDVKMKEKGDIPEGYSVSREKKERFSLILESASTNQTSMYLCASSFTSLTRPGTGELFFGEGSRLTVL.